This T cell receptor beta chain originates from a study of CD8 T cells in ankylosing spondylitis. J gave up 0 bases and V 5 bases, and 9 bases lay outside the gene matches. Germline assignment: CDR1 PRHDT and CDR2 FYEKMQ (reference sequence). CDR3 length: 16 amino acids. Each CDR3 protein gets one entry after TCRdb re-called the 5' RACE reads with MiXCR. This table has a few hundred thousand distinct CDR3 sequences, 5.5% to 7.5% appearing once. This clonotype was seen at least ten times. Its antigen is unknown. Broader study findings: Disease-linked clones were reportedly significantly enriched in matched ankylosing spondylitis synovial fluid. Apparently characteristic of ankylosing spondylitis blood was a TCR beta motif (roughly eight highly homologous variants). Peripheral blood samples showed relatively rare disease-linked clones, and these clones were CD8+.

The sequenced sample was blood, either unsorted or a sorted T cell fraction (not recorded which). This TCR came from a male donor with ankylosing spondylitis. V gene TRBV13 combines with J gene TRBJ1-1; 7 nucleotides agree with TRBD1. This chain's CDR3 is CASSIRTGRMNTEAFF. The CDR3 bases are TGTGCCAGCAGCATCCGGACAGGTAGGATGAACACTGAAGCTTTCTTT.